These 30 T cell receptor beta chains share one sample of origin, sequenced in a study of CD8 T cells in Susac syndrome (dated by TCRdb to the late 2010s). Preparation of the library involved the immunoSEQ multiplex PCR assay. RNA was extracted with the RNeasy kit and roughly 0.5 to 1 ug was reverse transcribed using random hexamers. The public reads were reanalyzed by TCRdb: fastp trimming at Q25, MiXCR alignment, in-frame beta chains only. CDR3 protein sequences are deduplicated, and each keeps its most common genes and DNA. In this sample the table shows 330,000 or so distinct CDR3 sequences, 65% to 90% of which occur a single time. Roughly 0.22% of the sample rests with the top ten. The sequenced sample consisted of CD8+ T cells from PBMCs. All receptors derive from a human donor with multiple sclerosis.

The CDR3 nucleotides are TGCGCCAGCAGTGCCCTAACGGGGACAGGGGGCAATCAGCCCCAGCATTTT. Translation: CASSALTGTGGNQPQHF. This rearrangement joins TRBV10-2 to TRBJ1-5; 10 nucleotides line up with TRBD1. The CDR3 length is 17 residues. V was clipped by 4 bases and J by 2 bases; unmatched bases: 8. Looked up from germline, CDR1 is WSHSY and CDR2 is SAAADI.

This clonotype was detected only a few times. The chain couples TRBV28 to TRBJ2-7; weak D call: TRBD1 (6 bases). The CDR3 is 14 residues long. Germline CDR1 MDHEN, CDR2 SYDVKM. V was pared by 3 bases and J by 5 bases, with 14 bases between. CDR3 residues: CASSFDGQGNEQYF. The CDR3 DNA reads TGTGCCAGCAGTTTCGACGGCCAGGGGAACGAGCAGTACTTC.

The chain uses TRBV19 and TRBJ1-5, with no clear D. Germline CDR1 and CDR2: LNHDA and SQIVND (reference sequence). The V and J ends lost 7 bases and 0 bases respectively, with 16 bases between them. The CDR3 consists of 16 residues. The CDR3 here is CASKKERHLSNQPQHF. CDR3 in DNA: TGTGCCAGTAAAAAAGAACGGCACCTTAGCAATCAGCCCCAGCATTTT.

Only one count was recorded for this clonotype. The chain carries TRBV10-2 and TRBJ1-2; TRBD1 agrees at 10 bases. CDR1 is WSHSY, CDR2 SAAADI, per germline. CDR3 length: 15 residues. V shed 5 bases and J 3 bases; nucleotides not matched to a gene: 6. The CDR3 protein is CASSSTDRGYYGYTF. The CDR3 DNA follows: TGCGCCAGCAGTTCGACGGACAGGGGGTACTATGGCTACACCTTC.

The chain couples TRBV27 to TRBJ1-4, with TRBD1 as a possible D gene (5 bases). Germline lookup yields CDR1 MNHEY and CDR2 SMNVEV (reference sequence). V was shortened by 5 bases and J by 4 bases, with 17 bases between the two germline ends. CDR3 size: 16 residues. The CDR3 nucleotides read TGTGCCAGCAGTGCGACAGCCCAAACCTATAATGAAAAACTGTTTTTT. As protein: CASSATAQTYNEKLFF.

The chain links TRBV6-1 to TRBJ1-5; no clear D. Trimming cost V 1 base and J 5 bases, with 0 bases left between them. From germline, CDR1 is MNHNS and CDR2 SASEGT. CDR3 length equals 11 residues. Written as DNA, the CDR3 is TGTGCCAGCAGTGAAGATCAGCCCCAGCATTTT. Its translation is CASSEDQPQHF.

CDR3 nucleotide sequence: TGTGCCAGCAGTTACCAGTGGGACGTTACCTACGAGCAGTACTTC. Translated: CASSYQWDVTYEQYF. The chain uses TRBV6-2 or TRBV6-3 and TRBJ2-7; D possibly matches TRBD1 or TRBD2 (5 bases each). This CDR3 has 15 residues. V lost 2 bases and J lost 2, with 13 bases in between. Germline V CDR1 and CDR2: MNHEY, SVGEGT.

The V call is TRBV29-1, the J call TRBJ2-1; D call uncertain. Germline V gene lookup returns CDR1 SQVTM and CDR2 ANQGSEA. The V end was cut by 1 base, the J end by 6 bases, with 16 bases between. The CDR3 is made up of 15 amino acids. The chain's CDR3 is CSVEGLGNKANEQFF. CDR3 coding DNA: TGCAGCGTTGAAGGTTTAGGGAATAAAGCCAATGAGCAGTTCTTC.

This chain uses TRBV28 with TRBJ1-2, with a weak D call TRBD1 (6 bases). Germline V gene data show CDR1 as MDHEN and CDR2 as SYDVKM. Trimming removed 4 bases from V and 7 bases from J, with 10 bases in between. CDR3 length: 12 amino acids. The CDR3 spells CASSWTAVGYTF. CDR3 nucleotide sequence: TGTGCCAGCAGTTGGACAGCGGTTGGCTACACCTTC.

The chain employs TRBV7-2 and TRBJ1-6, with D unresolved. V lost 4 bases, J lost 10 bases, and 8 bases lay in between. Looked up from germline, CDR1 is SGHTA and CDR2 is FQGNSA. The CDR3 totals 12 residues. CDR3 sequence: CASSWSASPLHF. The CDR3 coding sequence is TGTGCCAGCAGCTGGTCTGCCTCACCCCTCCACTTT.

V usage is TRBV12-3 or TRBV12-4 and J usage is TRBJ1-5; no clear D. The CDR3 is 15 residues long. Trimming stripped 4 bases from V and 0 bases from J, with 10 bases between. This CDR3 reads CASSSDYYSNQPQHF. The CDR3 bases are TGTGCCAGCAGTTCGGACTACTATAGCAATCAGCCCCAGCATTTT.

V and J are TRBV5-4 and TRBJ2-7; D unresolved. Trimming took 0 bases from V and 2 from J, leaving 9 bases between them. The CDR3 has 14 amino acids. CDR1 is SGHNT, CDR2 YYREEE, per germline (reference sequence). The CDR3 is CASSLGGKAYEQYF. CDR3 in DNA: TGTGCCAGCAGCTTGGGTGGTAAAGCCTACGAGCAGTACTTC.

V and J are TRBV4-3 and TRBJ2-7; TRBD2 is a possible D gene (5 bases). The CDR3 totals 15 residues. Trimming cost V 0 bases and J 2 bases, with 11 bases left between them. Per the germline V gene, CDR1 is LGHNA and CDR2 is YSLEER. As DNA, the CDR3 is TGCGCCAGCAGCCAAGATATCGCCGGGACCTACGAGCAGTACTTC. Its translation: CASSQDIAGTYEQYF.

The V gene is TRBV10-3, the J gene TRBJ1-1; TRBD1 matches at 8 bases. Germline V gene data show CDR1 as ENHRY and CDR2 as SYGVKD. Unmatched junction bases numbered 20, after V lost 6 bases and J lost 5 bases. The CDR3 is 18 amino acids. The CDR3: CAIRELQGVYFPLTEAFF. The CDR3 DNA reads as TGTGCCATCAGAGAATTACAGGGGGTATACTTTCCGTTGACTGAAGCTTTCTTT.

The genes are TRBV15 and TRBJ2-1; 7 bases map to TRBD1. The germline gives CDR1 LNHNV, CDR2 YYDKDF (reference sequence). The CDR3 sequence is 11 residues long. Trimming removed 8 bases from V and 5 bases from J; junction bases left unmatched: 0. CDR3 amino acids: CATGQDNEQFF. As DNA, the CDR3 is TGTGCCACCGGACAGGACAATGAGCAGTTCTTC.

This clonotype has a handful of counts. The V gene is TRBV18, the J gene TRBJ2-7; D may be TRBD2 (6 bases). From germline, CDR1 is KGHSH and CDR2 LQKENI. Trimming left V 1 base short and J 6 bases short, with 13 bases between. The CDR3 has 14 amino acids. CDR3 sequence: CASSPQASAGEQYF. In DNA, the CDR3 is TGTGCCAGCTCACCACAGGCTAGCGCTGGCGAGCAGTACTTC.

The chain carries TRBV11-2 and TRBJ2-2; TRBD1 matches at 10 bases. V was pared by 8 bases and J by 6 bases, with 6 bases of the junction left unmatched. Germline V gives CDR1 SGHAT, CDR2 FQNNGV. The CDR3 contains 14 residues. The CDR3 spells CASRGTGVPGELFF. CDR3 in DNA: TGTGCCAGCCGGGGGACAGGGGTTCCCGGGGAGCTGTTTTTT.

This rearrangement joins TRBV7-2 to TRBJ2-1; 8 bases fit TRBD1. Germline V lookup: CDR1 SGHTA, CDR2 FQGNSA. CDR3 length equals 14 residues. The V segment lost 6 bases and the J segment 2 bases; nucleotides outside the gene matches: 3. CDR3 loop: CASRTGDTYNEQFF. CDR3 bases: TGTGCCAGCAGGACAGGGGATACCTACAATGAGCAGTTCTTC.

The rearrangement joins TRBV9 to TRBJ1-2; no firm D call. This CDR3 comprises 14 residues. Germline CDR1 reads SGDLS; CDR2 reads YYNGEE. Between the trimmed V and J ends, which lost 4 bases and 6 bases, there was a span of 16 bases. CDR3 in amino acids: CASSPNGPSDGYTF. The CDR3 coding sequence is TGTGCCAGCAGCCCCAACGGGCCCTCCGATGGCTACACCTTC.

This chain joins TRBV4-3 and TRBJ2-2; D ambiguous. Trimming took 0 bases from V and 2 from J, leaving 10 bases between them. Germline V CDR1 and CDR2: LGHNA, YSLEER. The CDR3 is made up of 16 amino acids. Here the CDR3 reads CASSQDRQRNTGELFF. In DNA, the CDR3 is TGCGCCAGCAGCCAAGATAGGCAGAGAAACACCGGGGAGCTGTTTTTT.

This chain joins TRBV14 and TRBJ2-1; D tentatively reads TRBD1 or TRBD2 (5 bases each). From germline, CDR1 is SGHDN and CDR2 FVKESK. V was shortened by 5 bases and J by 8 bases, with 22 bases between the two germline ends. The CDR3 runs to 16 residues. DNA for the CDR3: TGTGCCAGCAGCATACTCGCGGCAGGCCGGGACGATGAGCAGTTCTTC. This codes for CASSILAAGRDDEQFF.

The V call is TRBV28, the J call TRBJ1-1, with unresolved D. Germline assignment: CDR1 MDHEN and CDR2 SYDVKM. This CDR3 is built from 14 residues. V lost 5 bases and J lost 4, with 14 bases in between. The CDR3 loop reads CASSTPGSATEAFF. The CDR3 DNA reads as TGTGCCAGCAGTACGCCTGGGAGTGCCACTGAAGCTTTCTTT.

The chain has TRBV20-1 and TRBJ2-3; D is perhaps TRBD2 (6 bases). The CDR3 runs to 14 residues. Trimming left V 6 bases short and J 6 bases short, with 19 bases between. Germline V CDR1 and CDR2: DFQATT, SNEGSKA (reference sequence). CDR3: CSANTRDVGDTQYF. The CDR3 nucleotides read TGCAGTGCAAACACGCGGGATGTCGGTGATACGCAGTATTTT.

The V gene is TRBV2, the J gene TRBJ1-5; possible D gene TRBD1, 5 bases. From germline, CDR1 is SNHLY and CDR2 FYNNEI. Between the trimmed V and J ends, which lost 5 bases and 3 bases, there was a span of 11 bases. The CDR3 consists of 14 residues. CDR3 region: CASSTGRNNQPQHF. DNA for the CDR3: TGTGCCAGCAGTACAGGACGGAACAATCAGCCCCAGCATTTT.

The chain combines TRBV19 with TRBJ2-7; 7 positions agree with TRBD1. Germline lookup yields CDR1 LNHDA and CDR2 SQIVND (reference sequence). V was pared by 1 base and J by 3 bases, with 6 bases of the junction left unmatched. This CDR3 is 15 amino acids long. CDR3: CASSIGDREFYEQYF. The CDR3 DNA sequence: TGTGCCAGTAGTATAGGAGACAGGGAGTTCTACGAGCAGTACTTC. The full variable domain, with the rest looked up from reference TRBV19 and TRBJ2-7, is DGGITQSPKYLFRKEGQNVTLSCEQNLNHDAMYWYRQDPGQGLRLIYYSQIVNDFQKGDIAEGYSVSREKKESFPLTVTSAQKNPTAFYLCASSIGDREFYEQYFGPGTRLTVT.

The chain has TRBV4-3 and TRBJ1-5; D gene uncertain. Germline V gene data show CDR1 as LGHNA and CDR2 as YSLEER. The CDR3 totals 14 residues. V lost 1 base and J lost 7, with 11 bases in between. The CDR3 protein is CASSQALGRQPQHF. CDR3 coding DNA: TGCGCCAGCAGCCAAGCTTTGGGGAGACAGCCCCAGCATTTT.

The chain links TRBV15 to TRBJ2-1; 10 nucleotides line up with TRBD2. Germline V CDR1 and CDR2: LNHNV, YYDKDF (reference sequence). The CDR3 is 16 amino acids. V shed 2 bases, J shed 3 bases, and the junction held 4 bases outside the gene matches. The CDR3 DNA follows: TGTGCCACCAGCAGACCTAGCGGGAGCGGCTACAATGAGCAGTTCTTC. It is translated as CATSRPSGSGYNEQFF.

The rearrangement joins TRBV19 to TRBJ1-2; D unresolved. The CDR3 is 15 amino acids. Trimming took off 0 bases at V and 7 bases at J, with 15 bases between the two ends. CDR1 and CDR2 from the germline V gene are LNHDA and SQIVND (reference sequence). In nucleotides, the CDR3 is TGTGCCAGTAGTATAGATTTAGAGGAATCCGGTGGCTACACCTTC. Translation gives CASSIDLEESGGYTF. Complete variable domain (other parts from reference TRBV19 and TRBJ1-2): DGGITQSPKYLFRKEGQNVTLSCEQNLNHDAMYWYRQDPGQGLRLIYYSQIVNDFQKGDIAEGYSVSREKKESFPLTVTSAQKNPTAFYLCASSIDLEESGGYTFGSGTRLTVV.

The genes are TRBV11-3 and TRBJ2-5; D could derive from TRBD1 or TRBD2 (6 bases each). The CDR3 length is 14 residues. Trimming stripped 4 bases from V and 5 bases from J, with 14 bases between. Looked up from germline, CDR1 is SGHNT and CDR2 is YENEEA. In DNA form, the CDR3 reads TGTGCCAGCAGCTGGGCCGGGGGCCGCGAGACCCAGTACTTC. Its translation is CASSWAGGRETQYF.

The chain joins TRBV27 to TRBJ2-1; 9 bases line up with TRBD2. CDR3 size: 15 residues. V shed 9 bases, J shed 0 bases, and the junction held 6 bases outside the gene matches. Germline CDR1 reads MNHEY; CDR2 reads SMNVEV (reference sequence). CDR3 region: CASASGVPSYNEQFF. The CDR3 nucleotides read TGTGCCAGTGCTAGCGGGGTCCCCTCCTACAATGAGCAGTTCTTC.